This T cell receptor (beta chain) is from a study of identical twins. Study-wide results and limits: In cord blood, abundant beta clonotypes had fewer insertions; memory showed no trend. Sequences that were beta out-of-frame showed weaker excess twin sharing. Twin sharing of out-of-frame TCR alpha was underestimated by models in monozygotic pairs.

Unique molecular identifiers were present on the cDNA, and a universal primer site came from template switching. TCRdb processed the 5' RACE reads anew with MiXCR; each CDR3 protein has one entry. The sample has around 1.7 million distinct CDR3 sequences, roughly a third seen once. In the case of this clonotype: What it recognizes is unknown. The junction and the germline gene differ at one end; a read error may be behind it.

The CDR3 contains 18 residues. In germline, CDR1 is LGHDT, CDR2 YNNKEL (reference sequence). This clonotype was obtained from a newborn girl in good health. The chain couples TRBV3-1 to TRBJ2-1; the match to TRBD2 covers 16 bases. The sample comprised cord blood. This CDR3 is CASSRGTSGRVSYNGQFF. CDR3 nucleotide sequence: TGTGCCAGCAGCCGAGGGACTAGCGGGAGGGTTTCCTACAATGGGCAGTTCTTC.